The next 9 T cell receptor beta chains were all read from a single sample in a study of cytomegalovirus exposure and HLA in healthy donors. Data came from immunoSEQ multiplex PCR; TCRdb stores just in-frame clones and leaves some out. The repertoire holds roughly 120,000 clones, with approximately 89% as singletons. Sample: PBMCs. These receptors were collected from a man aged 25 to 40 in good health and CMV-seronegative.

This chain uses TRBV5-1 with TRBJ1-1; perhaps TRBD1 as D (6 bases). CDR1 and CDR2 (germline): SGHRS, YFSETQ. The CDR3 runs to 14 residues. With 4 bases removed from V and 4 bases from J, the gap between germline ends came to 14 bases. Here the CDR3 DNA reads TGCGCCAGCAGCGAGGGACAATTGAGCACTGAAGCTTTCTTT. This sequence encodes CASSEGQLSTEAFF.

The CDR3, as DNA: TGTGCCAGCAGCTTAGGCGACAGGGGGCATAGAAACACCATATATTTT. It encodes CASSLGDRGHRNTIYF. V is TRBV7-6 and J is TRBJ1-3, with TRBD1 identical over 10 bases. With V trimmed by 1 base and J by 5 bases, 5 bases remained unmatched. Germline V gene sequence: CDR1 SGHVS, CDR2 FNYEAQ. The CDR3 extends over 16 amino acids.

This rearrangement joins TRBV7-9 to TRBJ2-7, with D maybe TRBD1 (6 bases). V dropped 4 bases and J dropped 4 bases, with 14 bases sitting between them. Germline V gene sequence: CDR1 SEHNR, CDR2 FQNEAQ (reference sequence). This CDR3 spans 14 amino acids. In DNA form, the CDR3 reads TGTGCCAGCAGCTCAGGACAGCAATCTTACGAGCAGTACTTC. Protein sequence: CASSSGQQSYEQYF.

This clone has a single count. The chain uses TRBV4-3 and TRBJ1-5; 8 nucleotides match TRBD1. Trimming removed 0 bases from V and 2 bases from J; junction bases left unmatched: 9. This CDR3 spans 18 amino acids. The germline V gene encodes CDR1 LGHNA and CDR2 YSLEER. The CDR3: CASSQDQATGEGNQPQHF. CDR3 coding DNA: TGCGCCAGCAGCCAAGATCAGGCGACAGGGGAGGGCAATCAGCCCCAGCATTTT.

The CDR3 spells CASSYPREINYGYTF. The CDR3 DNA reads as TGTGCCAGCAGCTACCCCCGGGAGATTAACTATGGCTACACCTTC. The chain is built from TRBV7-9 and TRBJ1-2, with D uncertain. The length of the CDR3 is 15 residues. The V end was cut by 4 bases, the J end by 1 base, with 13 bases between. Per the germline V gene, CDR1 is SEHNR and CDR2 is FQNEAQ (reference sequence). The full variable domain, its missing parts supplied by reference TRBV7-9 and TRBJ1-2, is DTGVSQNPRHKITKRGQNVTFRCDPISEHNRLYWYRQTLGQGPEFLTYFQNEAQLEKSRLLSDRFSAERPKGSFSTLEIQRTEQGDSAMYLCASSYPREINYGYTFGSGTRLTVV.

J is TRBJ1-2 and V is TRBV4-3, with D perhaps TRBD1 (5 bases). CDR1 is LGHNA and CDR2 is YSLEER in the germline V gene. This CDR3 has 12 residues. Between the trimmed V and J ends, which lost 3 bases and 8 bases, there was a span of 10 bases. CDR3 residues: CASSQVTGGYTF. Written as DNA, the CDR3 is TGCGCCAGCAGCCAGGTCACAGGCGGCTACACCTTC.

The chain has TRBV20-1 and TRBJ2-7, with TRBD2 as a possible D gene (7 bases). The CDR3 has 11 residues. Germline CDR1 reads DFQATT; CDR2 reads SNEGSKA (reference sequence). Trimming removed 6 bases from V and 6 bases from J, with 12 bases in between. The CDR3 protein is CSAPRGGEQYF. CDR3 sequence (DNA): TGCAGTGCACCGAGGGGGGGCGAGCAGTACTTC.

The chain links TRBV19 to TRBJ2-5; the match to TRBD2 covers 7 bases. The CDR3 has 15 amino acids. Germline assignment: CDR1 LNHDA and CDR2 SQIVND (reference sequence). With V trimmed by 4 bases and J by 0 bases, 5 bases remained unmatched. CDR3 nucleotide sequence: TGTGCCAGTAGTAGGCTAGCGGCGTACCAAGAGACCCAGTACTTC. Protein: CASSRLAAYQETQYF.

The chain recombines TRBV27 with TRBJ2-7; the match to TRBD1 covers 8 bases. The length of the CDR3 is 15 residues. From germline, CDR1 is MNHEY and CDR2 SMNVEV (reference sequence). The V gene end was trimmed by 2 bases and the J gene end by 2 bases; junction bases not matched to a gene: 5. Written as DNA, the CDR3 is TGTGCCAGCAGTTTAGGGACAGGACCCGCCTACGAGCAGTACTTC. Protein sequence: CASSLGTGPAYEQYF.